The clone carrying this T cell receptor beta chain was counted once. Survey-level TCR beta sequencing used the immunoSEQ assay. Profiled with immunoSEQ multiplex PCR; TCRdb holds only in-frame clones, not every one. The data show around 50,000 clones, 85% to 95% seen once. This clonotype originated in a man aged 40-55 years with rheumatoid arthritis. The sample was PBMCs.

As DNA, the CDR3 is TGTGCCAGCAGTGATCTAGCGGGAGTGACATACGAGCAGTACTTC. Translated: CASSDLAGVTYEQYF. The genes are TRBV6-2 or TRBV6-3 and TRBJ2-7; 10 positions agree with TRBD2. CDR3 length: 15 amino acids. V gave up 5 bases and J gave up 4 bases; unmatched junction bases: 8. CDR1 and CDR2 from the germline V gene are MNHEY and SVGEGT.